This T cell receptor beta chain emerged from a study of blood T cells in healthy people across ages. Primers used in a second PCR of about 7 to 12 cycles were a sample-barcoded 5' primer and a J-beta primer mix. Using its own MiXCR run on the 5' RACE reads, TCRdb lists one record per CDR3 protein. The sample has over 1,500,000 distinct CDR3 sequences; 39% are singletons. PBMCs, at least 6 million per sample, were isolated. CDR1 is MNHNY and CDR2 is SVGAGI in the germline V gene (reference sequence). CDR3 size: 14 residues. The ends were cut back, 2 bases at V and 1 base at J, with 8 bases in the middle.

The sample comprised blood. The receptor comes from a human donor in good health. The chain couples TRBV6-6 to TRBJ1-1, with a tentative D call TRBD1 (6 bases). The CDR3 loop reads CASSYQGTNTEAFF. The CDR3, as DNA: TGTGCCAGCAGTTACCAGGGGACGAACACTGAAGCTTTCTTT.